One sample yielded the 31 T cell receptor beta chains listed below, sequenced in a study of response to subunit inactivated influenza vaccine. Each CDR3 protein is one row after TCRdb ran MiXCR on the RT-PCR reads. The data contain 150,000 to 200,000 distinct CDR3 sequences, 10% to 15% of them singletons. These sequences were also reported in another study, on T cells expressing NK-cell markers. That source reports: The TCR beta cDNA came from 5'RACE template switching with UMIs.

This specimen was CD8+ T cells sorted from PBMCs, taken roughly 13 days after vaccination. Receptor source: a man aged 45-60 years who received an inactivated influenza vaccine.

The sample holds many counts of this clonotype. The chain employs TRBV9 and TRBJ2-1; 12 bases are shared with TRBD2. The V gene end was trimmed by 0 bases and the J gene end by 8 bases; junction bases not matched to a gene: 15. This CDR3 region has 19 residues. CDR1 and CDR2 from the germline V gene are SGDLS and YYNGEE. Here the CDR3 reads CASSVDPSASGRAGYEQFF. Written as DNA, the CDR3 is TGTGCCAGCAGCGTAGATCCCTCCGCTAGCGGGAGGGCCGGGTATGAGCAGTTCTTC. Based on the CDR3 plus reference TRBV9 and TRBJ2-1, the full variable domain is DSGVTQTPKHLITATGQRVTLRCSPRSGDLSVYWYQQSLDQGLQFLIQYYNGEERAKGNILERFSAQQFPDLHSELNLSSLELGDSALYFCASSVDPSASGRAGYEQFFGPGTRLTVL.

This clonotype appeared a few times. The V call is TRBV11-1, the J call TRBJ2-1, with 8 bases matching TRBD2. Germline V CDR1 and CDR2: SGHAT, FQDESV (reference sequence). The CDR3 contains 18 residues. With V trimmed by 0 bases and J by 7 bases, 14 bases remained unmatched. The CDR3 sequence: CASSLASDFSGEWNEQFF. CDR3 sequence (DNA): TGTGCCAGCAGCTTAGCCTCTGATTTTAGCGGGGAGTGGAATGAGCAGTTCTTC.

The chain employs TRBV20-1 and TRBJ2-1; either TRBD1 or TRBD2 may supply D (6 bases each). Germline assignment: CDR1 DFQATT and CDR2 SNEGSKA (reference sequence). Trimming removed 0 bases at V and 8 bases at J, with 17 bases between. This CDR3 is 15 amino acids long. The CDR3 nucleotides are TGCAGTGCTAGAGATAAAAGGGGGGCGGGGTATGAGCAGTTCTTC. This translates into CSARDKRGAGYEQFF.

The rearrangement links TRBV13 to TRBJ2-7, with D tentatively TRBD1 or TRBD2 (8 bases each). V shed 4 bases and J shed 2 bases, with 18 bases lying between them. This CDR3 has 16 amino acids. CDR1 is PRHDT and CDR2 is FYEKMQ in the germline V gene (reference sequence). The CDR3: CASSSLGQGLAYEQYF. CDR3 DNA sequence: TGTGCCAGCAGCTCATTAGGACAGGGACTAGCCTACGAGCAGTACTTC. The complete variable domain, with remaining parts taken from reference TRBV13 and TRBJ2-7, reads AAGVIQSPRHLIKEKRETATLKCYPIPRHDTVYWYQQGPGQDPQFLISFYEKMQSDKGSIPDRFSAQQFSDYHSELNMSSLELGDSALYFCASSSLGQGLAYEQYFGPGTRLTVT.

This clonotype was detected many times. The chain is built from TRBV5-6 and TRBJ2-5, with 7 bases lining up with TRBD2. The germline V gene has CDR1 SGHDT and CDR2 YYEEEE. The CDR3 has 17 residues. The ends lost 3 bases at V and 5 bases at J; junction bases unmatched: 16. In DNA, the CDR3 is TGTGCCAGCAGCTCCCCCGGGACTATGGGCGGCCAGGAGACCCAGTACTTC. This encodes CASSSPGTMGGQETQYF.

The genes are TRBV27 and TRBJ2-3, with 10 bases fitting TRBD2. The CDR3 spans 18 residues. Germline CDR1 reads MNHEY; CDR2 reads SMNVEV (reference sequence). With V trimmed by 2 bases and J by 6 bases, 14 bases remained unmatched. CDR3 coding DNA: TGTGCCAGCAGTTTACTGCTTAGCGGGGGGCCCAATCGGGATACGCAGTATTTT. It is translated as CASSLLLSGGPNRDTQYF.

This clonotype was counted between two and nine times. J is TRBJ2-7 and V is TRBV15, with TRBD2 as a possible D gene (5 bases). V was pared by 4 bases and J by 5 bases, with 12 bases between. Germline loops: CDR1 LNHNV, CDR2 YYDKDF (reference sequence). The CDR3 totals 13 residues. The CDR3 region is CATSMDFENEQYF. CDR3 in DNA: TGTGCCACCAGCATGGACTTTGAGAACGAGCAGTACTTC.

This clonotype was counted a few times. The J gene is TRBJ2-7, the V gene TRBV9; possibly TRBD2 for D (7 bases). The CDR3 extends over 15 amino acids. V was trimmed by 0 bases and J by 1 base, leaving 11 bases between them. Germline V lookup: CDR1 SGDLS, CDR2 YYNGEE. CDR3 residues: CASSVGSGTSYEQYF. CDR3 in DNA: TGTGCCAGCAGCGTAGGGAGCGGGACATCCTACGAGCAGTACTTC.

The rearrangement links TRBV2 to TRBJ2-5; possibly TRBD1 for D (6 bases). V was pared by 6 bases and J by 5 bases, with 13 bases between. This CDR3 has 13 amino acids. CDR1 and CDR2 (germline): SNHLY, FYNNEI. The CDR3 DNA reads TGTGCCAGCAGCGCAGGGGTTCGGGAGACCCAGTACTTC. This codes for CASSAGVRETQYF.

This clonotype was detected many times. V is TRBV6-6 and J is TRBJ1-5; D not certain. Trimming left V 5 bases short and J 7 bases short, with 6 bases between. The CDR3 has 11 amino acids. Germline V gene sequence: CDR1 MNHNY, CDR2 SVGAGI (reference sequence). The CDR3 is CASSPSQPQHF. CDR3 sequence (DNA): TGTGCCAGCAGTCCCTCCCAGCCCCAGCATTTT.

In regard to this clonotype: Just one base apart from a much larger clone, this may be a read error. The chain is built from TRBV12-3 or TRBV12-4 and TRBJ2-3; a possible D gene is TRBD2 (5 bases). The CDR3 contains 14 residues. V was pared by 6 bases and J by 4 bases, with 14 bases between. CDR3 bases: TGTGCCAGCAGCTCCGGGATAGGCCCAGATACGCAGTATTTT. It codes for CASSSGIGPDTQYF.

CDR3 nucleotides: TGTGCCAGTAGTATCAGGGGCTTGGGTGAGCAGTACTTC. Translating it yields CASSIRGLGEQYF. The chain links TRBV19 to TRBJ2-7; perhaps TRBD1 as D (6 bases). Trimming removed 3 bases at V and 7 bases at J, with 13 bases between. Germline-derived CDR1 and CDR2 are LNHDA and SQIVND (reference sequence). CDR3 length: 13 amino acids. Filled out from reference TRBV19 and TRBJ2-7, the complete variable domain reads DGGITQSPKYLFRKEGQNVTLSCEQNLNHDAMYWYRQDPGQGLRLIYYSQIVNDFQKGDIAEGYSVSREKKESFPLTVTSAQKNPTAFYLCASSIRGLGEQYFGPGTRLTVT.

A few counts support this clonotype. The chain combines TRBV6-2 or TRBV6-3 with TRBJ2-1; 7 positions agree with TRBD2. Germline V gene data show CDR1 as MNHEY and CDR2 as SVGEGT. Trimming took 4 bases from V and 0 from J; bases not matched to a gene: 12. This CDR3 has 18 amino acids. Here the CDR3 DNA reads TGTGCCAGCAGTTCCCCGGGTAGCGGGTACAGCTCCTACAATGAGCAGTTCTTC. It is translated as CASSSPGSGYSSYNEQFF.

This clonotype showed up just a few times. The rearrangement uses TRBV9 and TRBJ2-7, with 13 bases matching TRBD2. The V gene end was trimmed by 3 bases and the J gene end by 6 bases; junction bases not matched to a gene: 6. This CDR3 is 15 amino acids long. CDR1 and CDR2 (germline): SGDLS, YYNGEE. The CDR3 DNA reads as TGTGCCAGCAGCGCGGGACTAGCGGGGCTGGGCGAGCAGTACTTC. It is translated as CASSAGLAGLGEQYF.

CDR3 region: CASSLSQGTETQYF. As DNA, the CDR3 is TGTGCCAGCAGCTTATCACAGGGAACGGAGACCCAGTACTTC. The chain couples TRBV11-2 to TRBJ2-5; D is perhaps TRBD1 (6 bases). Trimming pared 2 bases from V and 5 bases from J, leaving 12 bases between. The CDR3 runs to 14 residues. CDR1 is SGHAT and CDR2 is FQNNGV in the germline V gene.

This clonotype came up a few times. The rearrangement joins TRBV28 to TRBJ2-3; 7 nucleotides match TRBD1. V dropped 5 bases and J dropped 1; count of bases not matched to a gene: 3. Germline CDR1 is MDHEN and CDR2 is SYDVKM. The CDR3 has 14 residues. CDR3 nucleotides: TGTGCCAGCAGTCGGGACAGTGGCACAGATACGCAGTATTTT. Translation gives CASSRDSGTDTQYF.

This clonotype occurred a few times. This chain links TRBV28 with TRBJ2-2; 8 bases fit TRBD2. The CDR3 has 15 amino acids. V dropped 2 bases and J dropped 9; count of bases not matched to a gene: 8. Looked up from germline, CDR1 is MDHEN and CDR2 is SYDVKM. As DNA, the CDR3 is TGTGCCAGCAGTTTACTATCGGGAGGGCCCCGGGAGCTGTTTTTT. This gives the protein CASSLLSGGPRELFF. Full variable domain (missing parts from reference TRBV28 and TRBJ2-2): DVKVTQSSRYLVKRTGEKVFLECVQDMDHENMFWYRQDPGLGLRLIYFSYDVKMKEKGDIPEGYSVSREKKERFSLILESASTNQTSMYLCASSLLSGGPRELFFGEGSRLTVL.

The chain employs TRBV10-3 and TRBJ2-3; 13 bases map to TRBD2. Germline CDR1 is ENHRY and CDR2 is SYGVKD. Unmatched junction bases numbered 4, after V lost 6 bases and J lost 4 bases. The CDR3 runs 15 residues. The CDR3 reads CAISGLAGVSDTQYF. The CDR3 DNA follows: TGTGCCATCAGCGGACTAGCGGGAGTATCAGATACGCAGTATTTT.

This clonotype was recorded at least ten times. This chain connects TRBV13 to TRBJ2-1, with 8 positions matching TRBD2. Germline values: CDR1 PRHDT, CDR2 FYEKMQ (reference sequence). V lost 7 bases and J lost 3; bases outside the gene matches: 5. The CDR3 has 14 amino acids. CDR3 sequence reads: CASTAGGNYNEQFF. The CDR3, as DNA: TGTGCCAGCACTGCGGGAGGTAACTACAATGAGCAGTTCTTC. The whole variable domain, remainder taken from reference TRBV13 and TRBJ2-1, is AAGVIQSPRHLIKEKRETATLKCYPIPRHDTVYWYQQGPGQDPQFLISFYEKMQSDKGSIPDRFSAQQFSDYHSELNMSSLELGDSALYFCASTAGGNYNEQFFGPGTRLTVL.

The V gene is TRBV12-3 or TRBV12-4, the J gene TRBJ1-4; D remains ambiguous. V was pared by 3 bases and J by 0 bases, with 8 bases between. The CDR3 has 15 residues. CDR3 in amino acids: CASSFQQSTNEKLFF. In DNA, the CDR3 is TGTGCCAGCAGTTTTCAACAGTCAACTAATGAAAAACTGTTTTTT.

The genes are TRBV6-5 and TRBJ2-7; TRBD1 aligns across 9 bases. V shed 2 bases and J 1 base; nucleotides not matched to a gene: 6. This CDR3 contains 16 residues. Germline CDR1 reads MNHEY; CDR2 reads SVGAGI. CDR3 sequence (DNA): TGTGCCAGCAGTTACCCCCGGGACAGGGATTCCTACGAGCAGTACTTC. It codes for CASSYPRDRDSYEQYF.

This clonotype turned up a few times. The chain has TRBV4-1 and TRBJ2-1; 7 bases map to TRBD1. V was pared by 0 bases and J by 3 bases, with 11 bases of the junction left unmatched. CDR3 length: 18 amino acids. The germline V gene encodes CDR1 MGHRA and CDR2 YSYEKL. As DNA, the CDR3 is TGCGCCAGCAGCCAAGAAAGGGTAACAGGGGTACGCTACAATGAGCAGTTCTTC. This encodes CASSQERVTGVRYNEQFF.

This clonotype was counted a few times. V and J are TRBV5-1 and TRBJ2-7; 7 nucleotides align to TRBD1. Germline-derived CDR1 and CDR2 are SGHRS and YFSETQ. The CDR3 runs to 14 residues. With V trimmed by 4 bases and J by 7 bases, 11 bases remained unmatched. The CDR3 loop reads CASSHRGSIEEQYF. Written as DNA, the CDR3 is TGCGCCAGCAGCCACAGGGGCTCCATTGAGGAGCAGTACTTC.

V is TRBV25-1 and J is TRBJ2-2, with D perhaps TRBD2 (6 bases). V dropped 6 bases and J dropped 0 bases, with 14 bases sitting between them. The CDR3 contains 16 residues. The germline V gene encodes CDR1 MGHDK and CDR2 SYGVNS. The CDR3 is CASSPWGVPNTGELFF. CDR3 bases: TGTGCCAGCAGCCCCTGGGGGGTTCCGAACACCGGGGAGCTGTTTTTT.

This clonotype turned up a few times. V and J are TRBV20-1 and TRBJ2-7, with D unresolved. The CDR3 sequence is 14 residues long. Trimming shortened V by 4 bases and J by 3 bases, and 16 bases separated the two germline ends. The V gene's germline CDR1 is DFQATT and CDR2 SNEGSKA (reference sequence). CDR3 bases: TGCAGTGCTATTCCTCCACGCGAGGACTACGAGCAGTACTTC. Translation: CSAIPPREDYEQYF.

There are a few counts of this clonotype. The chain is built from TRBV29-1 and TRBJ1-4; tentative D call: TRBD1 (5 bases). The CDR3 loop spans 13 amino acids. V was pared by 3 bases and J by 5 bases, with 10 bases between. The germline CDR1 and CDR2 sequences are SQVTM and ANQGSEA. CDR3 residues: CSVESRVNEKLFF. Written as DNA, the CDR3 is TGCAGCGTTGAGTCCAGGGTGAATGAAAAACTGTTTTTT.

This clonotype was observed at least ten times. The rearrangement uses TRBV28 and TRBJ2-5; 7 bases are shared with TRBD1. CDR3 length: 15 amino acids. V lost 6 bases and J lost 0; bases outside the gene matches: 7. Per germline, CDR1 MDHEN and CDR2 SYDVKM. The CDR3 bases are TGTGCCAGCAGCCCCGGGACAGTGTACCAAGAGACCCAGTACTTC. Its protein is CASSPGTVYQETQYF.

The V call is TRBV5-1, the J call TRBJ1-1; tentative D call: TRBD1 (5 bases). This CDR3 region has 13 residues. The germline V and J ends were trimmed by 5 bases and 2 bases, with 10 bases remaining between them. Germline values: CDR1 SGHRS, CDR2 YFSETQ. The CDR3 sequence: CASRGGDNTEAFF. The CDR3 nucleotides are TGCGCCAGCAGGGGTGGGGACAACACTGAAGCTTTCTTT. Looking up the rest from reference TRBV5-1 and TRBJ1-1 gives the full variable domain: KAGVTQTPRYLIKTRGQQVTLSCSPISGHRSVSWYQQTPGQGLQFLFEYFSETQRNKGNFPGRFSGRQFSNSRSEMNVSTLELGDSALYLCASRGGDNTEAFFGQGTRLTVV.

This clonotype occurred a few times. The J gene is TRBJ2-7, the V gene TRBV5-5, with TRBD1 matching 8 bases. The CDR3 spans 15 residues. J was trimmed by 5 bases and V by 1 base; bases with no gene match: 8. Germline CDR1 SGHKS, CDR2 YYEKEE (reference sequence). The chain's CDR3 is CASSLLTGALNEQYF. CDR3 in DNA: TGTGCCAGCAGCTTGTTGACAGGGGCCCTTAACGAGCAGTACTTC.

Many counts were recorded for this clonotype. The chain joins TRBV5-8 to TRBJ1-2, with 7 bases fitting TRBD1. Germline-derived CDR1 and CDR2 are SGHTS and YDEGEE. V gave up 3 bases and J gave up 4 bases; unmatched junction bases: 0. CDR3 length: 12 residues. CDR3 bases: TGTGCCAGCAGCTGGACAGGCTATGGCTACACCTTC. It encodes CASSWTGYGYTF.

There are a few counts of this clonotype. The chain combines TRBV9 with TRBJ2-1; weak D call: TRBD2 (5 bases). Germline assignment: CDR1 SGDLS and CDR2 YYNGEE. Trimming took 3 bases from V and 2 from J, leaving 12 bases between them. CDR3 length: 15 amino acids. The CDR3 sequence is CASSAGRGPYNEQFF. CDR3 DNA sequence: TGTGCCAGCAGCGCGGGGAGAGGGCCCTACAATGAGCAGTTCTTC.